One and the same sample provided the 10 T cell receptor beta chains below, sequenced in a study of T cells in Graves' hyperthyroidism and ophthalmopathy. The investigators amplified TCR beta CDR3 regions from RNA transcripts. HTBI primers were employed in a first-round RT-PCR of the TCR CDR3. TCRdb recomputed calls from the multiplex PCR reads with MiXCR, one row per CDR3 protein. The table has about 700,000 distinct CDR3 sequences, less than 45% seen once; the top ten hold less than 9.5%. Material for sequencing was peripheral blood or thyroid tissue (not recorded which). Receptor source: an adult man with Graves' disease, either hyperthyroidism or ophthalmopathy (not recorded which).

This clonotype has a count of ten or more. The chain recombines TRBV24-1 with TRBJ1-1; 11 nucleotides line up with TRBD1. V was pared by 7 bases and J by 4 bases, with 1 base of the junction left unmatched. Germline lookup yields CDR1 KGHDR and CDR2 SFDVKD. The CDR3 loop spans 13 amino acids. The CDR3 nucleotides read TGTGCCACCAGGGGACAGGGGGGCACTGAAGCTTTCTTT. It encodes CATRGQGGTEAFF.

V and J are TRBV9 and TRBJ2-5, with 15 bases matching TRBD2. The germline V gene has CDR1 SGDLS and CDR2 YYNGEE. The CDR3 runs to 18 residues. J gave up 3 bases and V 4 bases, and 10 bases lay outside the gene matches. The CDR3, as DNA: TGTGCCAGCAGCCGAACCGGGACTAGCGGGGGGCTGGAAGAGACCCAGTACTTC. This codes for CASSRTGTSGGLEETQYF. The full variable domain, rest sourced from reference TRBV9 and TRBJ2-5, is DSGVTQTPKHLITATGQRVTLRCSPRSGDLSVYWYQQSLDQGLQFLIQYYNGEERAKGNILERFSAQQFPDLHSELNLSSLELGDSALYFCASSRTGTSGGLEETQYFGPGTRLLVL.

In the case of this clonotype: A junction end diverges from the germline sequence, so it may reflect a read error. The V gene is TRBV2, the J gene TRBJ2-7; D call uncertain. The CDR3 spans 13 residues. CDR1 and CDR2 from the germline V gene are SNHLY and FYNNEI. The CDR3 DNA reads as TGTGCCAGCAGTTACGACTTTTCCTGCGAGCAGTACTTC. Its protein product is CASSYDFSCEQYF.

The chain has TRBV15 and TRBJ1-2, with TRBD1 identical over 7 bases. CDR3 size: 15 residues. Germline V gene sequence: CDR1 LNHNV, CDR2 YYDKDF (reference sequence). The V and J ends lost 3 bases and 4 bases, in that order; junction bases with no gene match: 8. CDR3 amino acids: CATSSDLGQSYGYTF. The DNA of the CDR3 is TGTGCCACCAGCAGCGATTTGGGACAGTCCTATGGCTACACCTTC.

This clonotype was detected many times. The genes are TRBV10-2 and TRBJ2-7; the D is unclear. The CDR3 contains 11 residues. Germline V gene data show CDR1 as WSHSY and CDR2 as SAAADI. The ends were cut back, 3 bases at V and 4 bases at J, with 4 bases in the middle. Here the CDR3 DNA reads TGCGCCAGCAGTGATCCTTACGAGCAGTACTTC. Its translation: CASSDPYEQYF.

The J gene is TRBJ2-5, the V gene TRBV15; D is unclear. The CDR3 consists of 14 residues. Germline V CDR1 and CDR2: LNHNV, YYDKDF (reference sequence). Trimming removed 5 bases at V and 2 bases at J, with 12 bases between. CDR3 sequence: CATSVGIRQETQYF. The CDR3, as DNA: TGTGCCACCAGCGTTGGCATCAGGCAAGAGACCCAGTACTTC.

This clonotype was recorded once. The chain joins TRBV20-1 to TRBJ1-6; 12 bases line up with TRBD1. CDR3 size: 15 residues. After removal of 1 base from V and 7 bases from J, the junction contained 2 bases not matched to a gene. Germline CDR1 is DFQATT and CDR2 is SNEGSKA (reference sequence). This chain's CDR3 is CSARGGTGGNSPLHF. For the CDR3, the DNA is TGCAGTGCTAGAGGGGGGACAGGGGGCAATTCACCCCTCCACTTT.

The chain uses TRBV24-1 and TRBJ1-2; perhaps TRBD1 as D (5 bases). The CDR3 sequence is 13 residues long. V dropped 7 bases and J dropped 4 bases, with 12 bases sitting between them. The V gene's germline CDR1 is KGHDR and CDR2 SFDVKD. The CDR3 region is CATSLDRSYGYTF. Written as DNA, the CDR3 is TGTGCCACCAGCTTAGACAGAAGCTATGGCTACACCTTC.

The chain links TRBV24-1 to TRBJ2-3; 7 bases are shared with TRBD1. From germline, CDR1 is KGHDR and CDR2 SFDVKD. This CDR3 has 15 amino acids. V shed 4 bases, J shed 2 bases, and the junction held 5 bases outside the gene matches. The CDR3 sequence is CATSDPGQATDTQYF. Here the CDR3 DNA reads TGTGCCACCAGTGACCCCGGACAGGCCACAGATACGCAGTATTTT.

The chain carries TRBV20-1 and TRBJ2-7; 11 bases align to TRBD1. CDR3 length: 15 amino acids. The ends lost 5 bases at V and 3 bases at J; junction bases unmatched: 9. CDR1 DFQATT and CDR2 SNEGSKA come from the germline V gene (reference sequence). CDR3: CSAGQRDRGDYEQYF. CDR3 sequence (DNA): TGCAGTGCTGGCCAACGGGACAGGGGGGACTACGAGCAGTACTTC.